The next 9 T cell receptor beta chains were all read from a single sample in a study of OX40 agonist ivuxolimab in advanced cancers. TCRdb's table, derived via immunoSEQ multiplex PCR, lists solely in-frame clones and lacks some. The repertoire holds some 80,000 clones, with 87% as singletons. Sequences were derived from CD4+ or CD8+ T cells sorted from blood, sampled in a trial of the OX40 agonist ivuxolimab. Source of these receptors: an adult with an advanced solid tumor such as melanoma, head and neck, liver or kidney cancer.

This clone was observed a single time. This chain uses TRBV28 with TRBJ1-1; D not certain. This CDR3 has 14 residues. CDR1 is MDHEN, CDR2 SYDVKM, per germline. With 7 bases removed from V and 2 bases from J, the gap between germline ends came to 14 bases. As DNA, the CDR3 is TGTGCCAGCAACCCATCGTTCGAAAACACTGAAGCTTTCTTT. Translating gives CASNPSFENTEAFF.

The chain combines TRBV29-1 with TRBJ1-1, with unresolved D. CDR1 and CDR2 (germline): SQVTM, ANQGSEA. Between the trimmed V and J ends, which lost 4 bases and 0 bases, there was a span of 15 bases. The CDR3 has 15 amino acids. CDR3: CSVVWEKNMNTEAFF. Written as DNA, the CDR3 is TGCAGCGTTGTCTGGGAGAAAAACATGAACACTGAAGCTTTCTTT.

The chain links TRBV18 to TRBJ2-2; D is possibly TRBD1 (5 bases). Trimming removed 1 base from V and 3 bases from J, with 12 bases in between. This CDR3 spans 16 amino acids. Germline values: CDR1 KGHSH, CDR2 LQKENI. In DNA form, the CDR3 reads TGTGCCAGCTCACCACAGGGGAATCGCGACACCGGGGAGCTGTTTTTT. Its protein is CASSPQGNRDTGELFF.

The chain uses TRBV6-1 and TRBJ1-2, with 7 bases that match TRBD1. The ends lost 7 bases at V and 3 bases at J; junction bases unmatched: 5. Per germline, CDR1 MNHNS and CDR2 SASEGT. This CDR3 spans 13 amino acids. The CDR3 DNA follows: TGTGCCAGCATAGGCGGGACAGACTATGGCTACACCTTC. It is translated as CASIGGTDYGYTF.

The DNA for the CDR3 is TGTGCCAGCAGTTTATCTGGGAAGAACACTGAAGCTTTCTTT. Protein: CASSLSGKNTEAFF. V gene TRBV27 combines with J gene TRBJ1-1; no definite D call. CDR3 length equals 14 residues. With 0 bases removed from V and 1 base from J, the gap between germline ends came to 6 bases. Germline loops: CDR1 MNHEY, CDR2 SMNVEV (reference sequence).

This sequence joins TRBV6-1 and TRBJ2-7; tentatively, D is TRBD2 (6 bases). The CDR3 length is 14 residues. Germline lookup yields CDR1 MNHNS and CDR2 SASEGT. Trimming left V 2 bases short and J 6 bases short, with 14 bases between. In DNA form, the CDR3 reads TGTGCCAGCAGTGAATTCGGGAGTATGGGCGAGCAGTACTTC. It codes for CASSEFGSMGEQYF.

The V and J genes are TRBV7-3 and TRBJ2-1; 15 bases are shared with TRBD2. CDR3 length equals 17 residues. The J segment lost 7 bases and the V segment lost 4 bases, leaving 8 bases of the junction unmatched. Germline assignment: CDR1 SGHTA and CDR2 FQGTGA. Written as DNA, the CDR3 is TGTGCCAGCAGCTCACCCGGACTAGCGGGAGGGCGTAATGAGCAGTTCTTC. It codes for CASSSPGLAGGRNEQFF.

This rearrangement joins TRBV5-1 to TRBJ1-5; the D is unclear. Germline loops: CDR1 SGHRS, CDR2 YFSETQ. This CDR3 has 14 residues. The germline V and J ends were trimmed by 2 bases and 3 bases, with 9 bases remaining between them. CDR3: CASSLGGFNQPQHF. Here the CDR3 DNA reads TGCGCCAGCAGCTTAGGTGGGTTCAATCAGCCCCAGCATTTT.

The chain links TRBV11-2 to TRBJ2-7, with D maybe TRBD2 (5 bases). The CDR3 is 13 amino acids. V was shortened by 1 base and J by 3 bases, with 7 bases between the two germline ends. The germline V gene has CDR1 SGHAT and CDR2 FQNNGV. The CDR3 loop reads CASSLGTLYEQYF. The CDR3 nucleotides are TGTGCCAGCAGCTTAGGGACTCTCTACGAGCAGTACTTC.